Listed below are T cell receptor beta chains from one sample, sequenced in a study of beta chain features in type 1 diabetes. Clones were sequenced by immunoSEQ multiplex PCR, and TCRdb holds only the in-frame ones, with some missing. The profile covers about 620,000 clones, with roughly 15% appearing a single time and about 0.086% taken by the ten largest. Sample: naive CD4+ T cells from blood. Receptor source: a man aged 18 to 29 in good health. CDR3s include the opening cysteine and the closing phenylalanine or tryptophan. D genes are given only for firm matches. Size is stated for part of the rows, as once, few or many counts, or as a class when the clone is expanded.

V	J	size	D	CDR3	DNA
TRBV19	TRBJ2-1	.	TRBD2	CASSTTGGLAGVSGEQFF	TGTGCCAGTAGTACCACCGGGGGACTAGCGGGAGTCTCCGGTGAGCAGTTCTTC
TRBV7-2	TRBJ1-1	few	.	CASSLFPGEGTEAFF	TGTGCCAGCAGCTTATTCCCAGGGGAAGGCACTGAAGCTTTCTTT
TRBV7-9	TRBJ2-1	.	.	CASSLGARGGYEQFF	TGTGCCAGCAGCTTAGGGGCCAGGGGCGGCTATGAGCAGTTCTTC
TRBV7-7	TRBJ2-5	few	.	CASSLAQGGGTQYF	TGTGCTAGCAGCTTAGCTCAGGGAGGGGGGACCCAGTACTTC
TRBV10-3	TRBJ2-7	few	TRBD1	CAITGQDTYEQYF	TGTGCCATCACGGGACAGGACACTTACGAGCAGTACTTC
TRBV30	TRBJ2-7	.	TRBD1	CAWTGTVAYEQYF	TGTGCCTGGACCGGGACAGTCGCGTACGAGCAGTACTTC
TRBV7-2	TRBJ2-6	.	.	CASTPGGLSSGANVLTF	TGTGCCAGCACCCCAGGGGGGCTCAGCTCTGGGGCCAACGTCCTGACTTTC
TRBV11-2	TRBJ2-7	.	.	CASSSVREGLNEQYF	TGTGCCAGCAGCTCAGTGCGCGAGGGGTTAAACGAGCAGTACTTC
TRBV5-1	TRBJ2-6	once	.	CASSLYPGASGANVLTF	TGCGCCAGCAGCTTGTACCCGGGGGCTTCTGGGGCCAACGTCCTGACTTTC
TRBV30	TRBJ1-4	.	TRBD1	CAWSADRGWGEKLFF	TGTGCCTGGAGTGCGGACAGGGGTTGGGGTGAAAAACTGTTTTTT
TRBV7-3	TRBJ1-1	.	.	CASSSAGTRRSEAFF	TGTGCCAGCAGCTCGGCCGGGACACGGAGGAGTGAAGCTTTCTTT
TRBV4-3	TRBJ1-2	.	.	CASSLNNRQASFYGYTF	TGCGCCAGCAGCCTGAACAATAGACAGGCTTCTTTCTATGGCTACACCTTC
TRBV9	TRBJ2-5	.	.	CASSVRGIGTQYF	TGTGCCAGCAGCGTACGAGGGATTGGGACCCAGTACTTC
TRBV5-1	TRBJ2-1	few	TRBD2	CASSASGNLNEQFF	TGCGCCAGCAGCGCAAGCGGGAATCTCAATGAGCAGTTCTTC
TRBV4-2	TRBJ1-4	.	.	CASSQKQAEEKLFF	TGTGCCAGCAGCCAAAAACAGGCAGAGGAAAAACTGTTTTTT
TRBV6-6	TRBJ1-2	.	.	CASTSRGNYGYTF	TGTGCCAGTACCTCTAGGGGGAACTATGGCTACACCTTC
TRBV19	TRBJ2-1	.	.	CASSMWKAIYNEQFF	TGTGCCAGTAGTATGTGGAAGGCGATTTACAATGAGCAGTTCTTC
TRBV4-3	TRBJ2-1	.	TRBD2	CASSQDSAGGPLF	TGCGCCAGCAGCCAAGATTCGGCGGGAGGGCCCCTCTTC
TRBV5-1	TRBJ1-5	.	TRBD1	CASSLEGASNQPQHF	TGCGCCAGCAGCTTGGAGGGGGCTAGCAATCAGCCCCAGCATTTT
TRBV28	TRBJ2-7	.	TRBD2	CATCRVLAGPEQYF	TGTGCCACCTGCCGAGTACTAGCGGGCCCCGAGCAGTACTTC
TRBV20-1	TRBJ1-6	.	TRBD1	CSARGRGTLHF	TGCAGTGCTAGAGGCAGGGGGACCCTCCACTTT
TRBV21-1	TRBJ1-2	many	.	CASIRDRVNGYTF	TGTGCCAGCATCCGGGACAGGGTGAATGGCTACACCTTC
TRBV18	TRBJ2-1	few	.	CASSPASYNEQFF	TGTGCCAGCTCACCAGCTTCCTACAATGAGCAGTTCTTC
TRBV6-5	TRBJ1-1	.	.	CASSKDWGEAFF	TGTGCCAGCAGTAAGGACTGGGGTGAAGCTTTCTTT
TRBV7-9	TRBJ1-5	few	.	CASSLRGPGPNQPQHF	TGTGCCAGCAGCTTGCGCGGGCCAGGGCCTAATCAGCCCCAGCATTTT
TRBV7-9	TRBJ2-5	few	.	CASSLAVQETQYF	TGTGCCAGCAGCTTAGCAGTTCAAGAGACCCAGTACTTC
TRBV7-2	TRBJ1-5	many	.	CASSTVSSQPQHF	TGTGCCAGCAGCACAGTCAGCAGTCAGCCCCAGCATTTT
TRBV7-2	TRBJ1-2	.	.	CASSLEQGSFYGYTF	TGTGCCAGCAGCTTAGAGCAGGGGTCCTTTTATGGCTACACCTTC
TRBV7-2	TRBJ2-2	.	.	CASSLREDLVTGELFF	TGTGCCAGCAGCTTACGTGAGGACTTGGTGACCGGGGAGCTGTTTTTT
TRBV21-1	TRBJ2-1	.	.	CASSPGTSIFEQFF	TGTGCCAGCAGCCCCGGGACTAGTATTTTTGAGCAGTTCTTC
TRBV18	TRBJ1-2	.	.	CASSPDSTGYTF	TGTGCCAGCTCACCGGACAGTACTGGCTACACCTTC
TRBV10-3	TRBJ2-7	.	.	CAISNRLNPTYEQYF	TGTGCCATCAGTAATAGACTCAACCCAACCTACGAGCAGTACTTC
TRBV11-3	TRBJ2-2	.	TRBD1	CASSPRTGGVGGELFF	TGTGCCAGCAGCCCTCGGACAGGGGGCGTTGGCGGGGAGCTGTTTTTT
TRBV5-1	TRBJ2-1	.	.	CASSWGTWGRPSDEQFF	TGCGCCAGCAGTTGGGGGACCTGGGGACGACCCTCGGATGAGCAGTTCTTC
TRBV9	TRBJ2-5	few	.	CASSTGVGRLETQYF	TGTGCCAGCAGCACGGGGGTCGGGAGATTGGAGACCCAGTACTTC
TRBV5-8	TRBJ1-2	few	.	CASSSARGSNGYTF	TGTGCCAGCAGCTCCGCGCGGGGGTCCAATGGCTACACCTTC
TRBV30	TRBJ2-5	few	.	CAWSVRSGLRETQYF	TGTGCCTGGAGTGTACGCTCGGGTCTACGGGAGACCCAGTACTTC
TRBV19	TRBJ2-5	many	.	CASSIREETQYF	TGTGCCAGTAGTATCCGGGAAGAGACCCAGTACTTC
TRBV27	TRBJ2-1	.	.	CASSFQGYNEQFF	TGTGCCAGCAGTTTCCAGGGATACAATGAGCAGTTCTTC
TRBV9	TRBJ2-1	few	.	CASSVVGTRANNEQFF	TGTGCCAGCAGCGTAGTCGGGACACGGGCTAACAATGAGCAGTTCTTC
TRBV7-2	TRBJ2-6	few	.	CASSLNGDSGANVLTF	TGTGCCAGCAGCTTAAACGGGGACTCTGGGGCCAACGTCCTGACTTTC
TRBV7-2	TRBJ1-1	.	.	CASSLPWGRNTEAFF	TGTGCCAGCAGCCTCCCATGGGGTCGGAACACTGAAGCTTTCTTT
TRBV7-2	TRBJ2-1	.	.	CASSKTYNEQFF	TGTGCCAGCAGTAAGACTTACAATGAGCAGTTCTTC
TRBV19	TRBJ1-5	.	.	CASSIDRGQGKQPQHF	TGTGCCAGTAGTATAGACCGTGGGCAGGGGAAGCAGCCCCAGCATTTT
TRBV7-9	TRBJ1-5	few	.	CASSGWYSNQPQHF	TGTGCCAGTAGTGGTTGGTATAGCAATCAGCCCCAGCATTTT
TRBV28	TRBJ2-6	.	TRBD1	CASNYGTGQFGANVLTF	TGTGCCAGCAACTATGGGACAGGGCAGTTTGGGGCCAACGTCCTGACTTTC
TRBV6-6	TRBJ1-6	few	.	CASRTIRDIKSPLHF	TGTGCCAGCAGAACTATCCGGGACATTAAATCGCCCCTCCACTTT
TRBV28	TRBJ2-6	.	.	CASSPRTVSGANVLTF	TGTGCCAGCAGTCCTAGGACAGTCTCTGGGGCCAACGTCCTGACTTTC
TRBV4-1	TRBJ2-1	few	TRBD2	CASSQEGGLGSYNEQFF	TGCGCCAGCAGCCAAGAGGGGGGGTTGGGCTCCTACAATGAGCAGTTCTTC
TRBV18	TRBJ2-7	few	.	CASSPNEQAYEQYF	TGTGCCAGCTCGCCGAACGAACAGGCCTACGAGCAGTACTTC
TRBV11-2	TRBJ2-7	few	TRBD1	CASRPQGNPFYEQYF	TGTGCCAGCAGACCACAGGGGAATCCTTTCTACGAGCAGTACTTC
TRBV29-1	TRBJ1-4	.	TRBD1	CSVGDRGREKLFF	TGCAGCGTTGGGGACAGGGGGCGAGAAAAACTGTTTTTT